This T cell receptor beta chain emerged from a study of T cell responses to AZD1222 COVID-19 vaccine (dated by TCRdb to the early 2020s). General notes on the study: TCR sequencing was performed for roughly 240 trial participants, of whom about 200 were given two doses of AZD1222 and around 25 were given two doses of MenACWY control vaccine. Trial participants were enrolled by age into subgroups of 18-55, 56-69 and 70-plus years, and approximately 150, 30 and 60 TCR-sequenced participants, respectively, were included in these subgroups.

The germline ends are 13 bases apart after V is trimmed by 7 bases and J by 4 bases. CDR1 and CDR2, per the germline V gene (reference sequence), are SEHNR and FQNEAQ. The CDR3, from cysteine to phenylalanine, totals 13 residues. Just the 39-base CDR3 DNA is kept, in frame starting at base 1. The sample's time point label, decoded: about 28 days (+/-7) after the second vaccine dose. AZD1222 recipients whose second dose came at about 4 weeks and those whose second dose came at about 12 weeks were combined into one group, since spike-specific TCR depth and breadth did not differ between the two schedules. Vaccinee samples came from UK trials COV001 and COV002, including a single-blind randomized controlled phase 2/3 trial of AZD1222 (ChAdOx1 nCoV-19) in healthy adults. For TCRbeta chain sequencing, PBMC samples were collected from trial participants at day 0 and at day 28 after the second dose. Study-level results and caveats: A significant rise in spike-specific TCR breadth and depth was observed after two AZD1222 doses relative to day 0 and relative to MenACWY recipients. Epitopes outside the regions mutated in the B.1.351 and B.1.1.7 variants were reportedly recognized by nearly half of the unique spike-specific TCRs. CD4 TCRs associated with the vaccine covered the entire spike protein, and the dominant responses were in regions 160-218 and 743-854. Because no day 14 peak-response samples were available, the repertoires could be characterized only after the peak T cell response. The 56-69-year group was small, and its depth increase did not reach significance, likely because of low power. Conclusions about previously exposed vaccinees were limited because only six AZD1222 recipients were SARS-CoV-2 seropositive at baseline. Most participants were white British and females outnumbered males, and the authors suggested that clonal diversity may have been underestimated.

This clone was counted a few times. No antigen is known for it. No much larger clone is present one base from it, and per-base qualities are unavailable. The CDR3 regions of human TCRbeta chains were subjected to immunosequencing. Per the authors' processing: TCRs in the repertoires were compared against a reference library of SARS-CoV-2-specific TCRs that had been generated with the MIRA antigen-specificity platform. Breadth was defined as the fraction of unique TCRs that were SARS-CoV-2-associated, and depth was defined as the fraction of total T cells that were SARS-CoV-2-associated. Each spike-specific TCR was assigned to its reactive spike region and to a CD4 or CD8 class using the MIRA data. Log10-transformed breadth and depth values were compared by one-way ANOVA with Sidak's multiple comparisons tests. TCRdb took this table from immuneACCESS and kept in-frame rearrangements with V and J called. Such tables lack part of the clones; where checked against another copy, unresolved V genes explain under half of the gap, and the rest is unexplained. That table gives V, J and clone size, and the DNA gave D and trimming. For this sample there are 130,000 or so clones; roughly 93% appear just once. The ten largest clones capture around 0.99% of the sample.

Recombination joined TRBV7-9 with TRBJ2-5; the best D guess is TRBD2, with 6 bases matching. The material was peripheral blood, obtained 28 days after the second AZD1222 dose. This receptor was identified in an adult who received the AZD1222 COVID-19 vaccine. The encoded CDR3 is CASTEWGGETQYF. The DNA sequence is given as TGTGCCAGCACCGAATGGGGAGGAGAGACCCAGTACTTC.